The 4 T cell receptor beta chains reported below all come from one sample, sequenced in a study of cytomegalovirus exposure and HLA in healthy donors. Researchers ran the PCR with 60 Vbeta and 13 Jbeta primers. The method was immunoSEQ multiplex PCR; TCRdb's version includes in-frame clones alone and lacks a portion of them. The table records 90,000 to 120,000 clones, approximately 73% of them present only once. The sequenced sample was PBMCs. These receptor sequences come from a woman aged 50 to 60 in good health and CMV-seropositive.

This clone was counted only a few times. The V and J genes are TRBV4-1 and TRBJ1-5; D might be TRBD1 (5 bases). The CDR3 is 16 amino acids. Germline V gene data show CDR1 as MGHRA and CDR2 as YSYEKL. V shed 0 bases and J shed 2 bases, with 11 bases lying between them. CDR3 DNA sequence: TGCGCCAGCAGCCAAGATTTAGGGGTGGGCAATCAGCCCCAGCATTTT. Protein sequence: CASSQDLGVGNQPQHF.

J is TRBJ2-7 and V is TRBV30; TRBD2 matches at 8 bases. CDR3 length: 12 residues. CDR1 is GTSNPN, CDR2 SVGIG, per germline (reference sequence). V dropped 0 bases and J dropped 6; count of bases not matched to a gene: 1. CDR3 protein: CAWSVAGVEQYF. As DNA, the CDR3 is TGTGCCTGGAGTGTAGCGGGGGTCGAGCAGTACTTC.

A note on this clone: A read error may produce the germline difference seen at one junction end. The chain has TRBV2 and TRBJ1-1, with TRBD1 matching over 10 bases. CDR3 length: 15 residues. In germline, CDR1 is SNHLY, CDR2 FYNNEI. In DNA form, the CDR3 reads TGTGCCAGCAGCTTAGATCCGGGACAGGGGACTGAAGCTTCCTTT. Translated: CASSLDPGQGTEASF.

The genes are TRBV6-5 and TRBJ2-1; 12 bases match TRBD2. Germline CDR1 reads MNHEY; CDR2 reads SVGAGI. After removal of 6 bases from V and 8 bases from J, the junction contained 8 bases not matched to a gene. The CDR3 runs to 15 residues. CDR3 loop: CASSDGLAGSDEQFF. CDR3 sequence (DNA): TGTGCCAGCAGCGATGGACTAGCGGGAAGTGATGAGCAGTTCTTC.